The text below deals with one T cell receptor (beta chain). This sample stems from a study of cytomegalovirus exposure and HLA in healthy donors. Turning to the study itself: Unique TCRs from HLA-typed donors, 70 million to 100 million of them, were held in an early data release.

The V end was cut by 0 bases, the J end by 3 bases, with 15 bases between. The CDR3 has 17 amino acids. CDR1 is LGHNA, CDR2 YSLEER, per germline. The primer mix had 60 Vbeta and 13 Jbeta primers. Measured with immunoSEQ multiplex PCR; TCRdb has only the in-frame clones, and not every one. This table holds more than 35,000 clones, approximately 70% found once. This receptor was obtained from a man aged 35 to 55 in good health and CMV-seronegative. The chain recombines TRBV4-3 with TRBJ2-1, with D possibly being TRBD1 (6 bases). Sequences were obtained from PBMCs. Here the CDR3 DNA reads TGCGCCAGCAGCCAAGAGGTGGCAGGGGCCAACTACAATGAGCAGTTCTTC. Its protein is CASSQEVAGANYNEQFF.